This T cell receptor beta chain stems from a study of T-cell reconstitution after alpha-beta-depleted transplantation in children (dated by TCRdb to about 2016). The study in broad terms: The study quantitatively tracked T-cell immune reconstitution after TCRalphabeta/CD19-depleted allogeneic hematopoietic cell transplantation in children using TCR repertoire profiling.

Libraries were constructed by PCR. Reads for this sample came from an Illumina HiSeq 2500. TCR library preparation used molecular barcoding, with unique molecular identifiers applied to normalize quantification of the TCRbeta repertoire. TCRdb's own reprocessing of the public reads used fastp at Q25 and MiXCR and kept productive beta chains. Here each entry gathers all rows of one CDR3 protein and keeps the most common genes and DNA. Counted in this sample were 600,000 to 700,000 distinct CDR3 sequences; 15% to 20% of them appeared once. The ten largest make up 0.9% to 1.2% of the sample. This clonotype was detected many times. The clone's antigen remains unknown. Base-call qualities are not available, and no considerably larger clone is one nucleotide away. This TCR came from a human donor who donated a stem cell graft to a child with acute myeloid leukemia. The material was PBMCs from the stem cell graft donor, obtained from the stem cell graft.

CDR3 reads: CASSRGQGTYQPQHF. The nucleotide sequence is TGTGCCAGCAGCCGAGGACAGGGAACCTATCAGCCCCAGCATTTT. The chain couples TRBV6-2 or TRBV6-3 to TRBJ1-5; TRBD1 matches 8 bases in the middle. Measured from the cysteine to the phenylalanine, the CDR3 is 15 residues long. This entry keeps only the CDR3 DNA: 45 bases, framed from base 1. Ends trimmed: V by 6 bases, J by 5 bases; bases unmatched to a gene: 9. CDR1 is given as MNHEY and CDR2 as SVGEGT, both from the germline V gene.